Given below is one T cell receptor beta chain in context. This clone was counted between two and nine times. The antigen it recognizes is unknown. No qualities accompany the bases; no much larger clone lies one base away. The CDR3 runs 15 amino acids, cysteine and phenylalanine included. Here the CDR3 DNA is all that survives: 45 bases in frame from base 1. From the germline V gene, CDR1 is SGHTA and CDR2 is FQGNSA. V is pruned by 5 bases and J by 1 base, leaving 8 bases of the junction without a gene match. The CDR3 regions of human TCRbeta chains were subjected to immunosequencing. Per the source publication's procedure: Repertoire TCRs were checked for matches against a reference library of SARS-CoV-2-specific TCRs that had been generated using the MIRA antigen-specificity platform. Breadth was defined as the fraction of unique TCRs that were SARS-CoV-2-associated, and depth was defined as the fraction of total T cells that were SARS-CoV-2-associated. Each spike-specific TCR was assigned to its reactive spike region and to a CD4 or CD8 class using the MIRA data. Log10-transformed breadth and depth values were compared by one-way ANOVA with Sidak's multiple comparisons tests. TCRdb limited this immuneACCESS table to in-frame rearrangements with V and J called. A share of clones is missing; checked studies link under half to unresolved V genes, and the rest is unexplained. D and trimming come from the DNA, and the V and J calls and clone size come from that table. For this sample the table gives 150,000 to 200,000 clones, of which 88% were detected only once. Of the sample, approximately 0.5% falls within the top ten clones.

Reading the label with the study, this specimen's time point is: baseline before first vaccination. Vaccinee samples were obtained from the UK trials COV001 and COV002, which included a single-blind randomized controlled phase 2/3 trial of AZD1222 (ChAdOx1 nCoV-19) in healthy adults. For TCRbeta chain sequencing, PBMC samples were collected from trial participants at day 0 and at day 28 after the second dose. The sample is drawn from a study of T cell responses to AZD1222 COVID-19 vaccine (dated by TCRdb to the early 2020s). Turning to the overall study: AZD1222 recipients with second doses at about 4 weeks or about 12 weeks were pooled, because spike-specific TCR depth and breadth did not differ between schedules. A total of about 230 trial participants underwent TCR sequencing, of whom some 210 received two doses of AZD1222 and approximately 25 received two doses of the MenACWY control vaccine. Enrollment into the trials was organized by age into subgroups of 18-55, 56-69 and 70-plus years, and those subgroups contained roughly 140, 27 and 60 TCR-sequenced participants, respectively.

Overall study results and their limits: Because no samples from the day 14 peak response were available, repertoires could be characterized only after the peak T cell response. Most participants were white British and females outnumbered males, and the authors suggested that clonal diversity may have been underestimated. The 56-69-year group was small, and its depth increase did not reach significance, likely because of low power. Vaccine-associated CD4 TCRs spanned the whole spike protein, with dominant responses in regions 160-218 and 743-854. Nearly half of unique spike-specific TCRs reportedly recognized epitopes outside regions mutated in the B.1.351 and B.1.1.7 variants. Conclusions about previously exposed vaccinees are limited, since just five or six AZD1222 recipients were seropositive for SARS-CoV-2 at baseline. Spike-specific TCR breadth and depth rose significantly after two AZD1222 doses compared with day 0 and with MenACWY recipients.

In this chain, TRBV7-2 is recombined with TRBJ2-7, and 7 junction bases match TRBD2. Sequenced here: peripheral blood, sampled on day 0 of AZD1222 vaccination. This TCR derives from an adult in good health. The DNA sequence is TGTGCCAGCAGCGTCCACGCCGGGGGGTCCTACGAGCAGTACTTC. The translation is CASSVHAGGSYEQYF.